The sequence of this T cell receptor beta chain was determined in a study of blood T cell repertoires in COVID-19. About the research overall: PBMCs, B-cell-depleted T cells, or T cells were the source of the cDNA or gDNA that made up the material.

The CDR3 length is 15 residues. The trim removed 3 bases at V and 6 bases at J, leaving 9 bases unmatched. Germline CDR1 LNHDA, CDR2 SQIVND (reference sequence). This table comes from immunoSEQ multiplex PCR, and its TCRdb copy is limited to in-frame clones, with some not included. This sample has a few hundred thousand clones; 86% occur once, and the top ten carry about 2%. The chain uses TRBV19 and TRBJ2-3; 7 nucleotides match TRBD2. Sequenced input: peripheral blood. The clonotype originates from a man aged 30 to 45 who had recovered from COVID-19. The CDR3 nucleotides read TGTGCCAGTAGTATTTGGAGCGGGGAGGAGGATACGCAGTATTTT. It translates to CASSIWSGEEDTQYF.